A single TCR beta chain is shown here with its context. The data were taken from a study of blood T cell repertoires in COVID-19. Looking at the study overall: T cells, B-cell-depleted T cells, or PBMCs provided the cDNA or gDNA that served as material.

In the authors' workflow: Reference gene primer amplification gave nucleated cell count estimates. Only in-frame clones appear in the TCRdb table, and some are missing; sequencing was by immunoSEQ multiplex PCR. For V, J and clone size, that table is used; D and trimming come from the DNA. This sample has about 160,000 clones, with about 87% found just once. The sequenced material came from peripheral blood. This TCR derives from a woman in her sixties who had recovered from COVID-19.

The chain's CDR3 is CASSEPRDTGGYEQYF. The CDR3 DNA reads TGCGCCAGCAGTGAGCCCCGGGACACCGGGGGGTACGAGCAGTACTTC. The chain combines TRBV10-1 with TRBJ2-7; D possibly corresponds to TRBD2 (7 bases). V was shortened by 2 bases and J by 4 bases, with 18 bases between the two germline ends. The CDR3 totals 16 residues. Germline V gives CDR1 WNHNN, CDR2 SYGVQD (reference sequence).